The rows below give T cell receptor beta chains drawn from one sample of a study of control samples from healthy donors and cancer patients. Measured with immunoSEQ multiplex PCR; TCRdb has only the in-frame clones, and not every one. The table shows approximately 170,000 clones, with roughly 92% occurring only once. The source material was blood. The receptors originated from a man aged 30 to 39 in good health. Both conserved end residues are part of each CDR3. Each record gives: clone size, V gene, J gene, D gene, CDR3 DNA, CDR3 protein. A D gene is named only where the DNA matches it firmly. Clone size, where shown, is once, few, many, or a class for clones that have expanded.

abundance: NA
v_gene: TRBV6-5
j_gene: TRBJ1-3
d_gene: NA
CDR3nt: TGTGCCAGCAGGTCGGTGGGCTCTGGAAACACCATATATTTT
CDR3aa: CASRSVGSGNTIYF

abundance: NA
v_gene: TRBV12-3/TRBV12-4
j_gene: TRBJ2-1
d_gene: NA
CDR3nt: TGTGCCAGCAGAGCTATGGAGGTAGCCGAGCAGTTCTTC
CDR3aa: CASRAMEVAEQFF

abundance: NA
v_gene: TRBV10-2
j_gene: TRBJ2-7
d_gene: NA
CDR3nt: TGCGCCAGCAGCGGGCTGTCCTACGAGCAGTACTTC
CDR3aa: CASSGLSYEQYF

abundance: NA
v_gene: TRBV3-1/TRBV3-2
j_gene: TRBJ1-2
d_gene: NA
CDR3nt: TGTGCCAGCAGCCGATCCTATGGCTACACCTTC
CDR3aa: CASSRSYGYTF

abundance: NA
v_gene: TRBV11-2
j_gene: TRBJ1-1
d_gene: NA
CDR3nt: TGTGCCAGCAGCTTAGGGGACTCCGGGAACACTGAAGCTTTCTTT
CDR3aa: CASSLGDSGNTEAFF

abundance: NA
v_gene: TRBV7-9
j_gene: TRBJ2-7
d_gene: NA
CDR3nt: TGTGCCAGCAGCTTAGATGGCGGGACGGTGTACGAGCAGTACTTC
CDR3aa: CASSLDGGTVYEQYF

abundance: NA
v_gene: TRBV6-5
j_gene: TRBJ2-7
d_gene: NA
CDR3nt: TGTGCCACCAACGGAGGGGAAGGGGGCGAGCAGTACTTC
CDR3aa: CATNGGEGGEQYF

abundance: NA
v_gene: TRBV5-1
j_gene: TRBJ1-2
d_gene: NA
CDR3nt: TGCGCCAGCAGCTTGGAGCCCGGTGGCTATGGCTACACCTTC
CDR3aa: CASSLEPGGYGYTF

abundance: NA
v_gene: TRBV18
j_gene: TRBJ2-5
d_gene: TRBD2
CDR3nt: TGTGCCAGCTCGAGACTAGCGGGAGGCATCCAAGAGACCCAGTACTTC
CDR3aa: CASSRLAGGIQETQYF

abundance: once
v_gene: TRBV5-6
j_gene: TRBJ1-5
d_gene: NA
CDR3nt: TGTGCCAGCAGCTTGCCAGGGGAAGGACAGCCCCAGCATTTT
CDR3aa: CASSLPGEGQPQHF

abundance: few
v_gene: TRBV4-3
j_gene: TRBJ1-2
d_gene: TRBD1
CDR3nt: TGCGCCAGCAGCCAGGACAGGGCCTATGGCTACACCTTC
CDR3aa: CASSQDRAYGYTF

abundance: few
v_gene: TRBV4-1
j_gene: TRBJ2-3
d_gene: TRBD2
CDR3nt: TGCGCCAGCAGCCAAGAGCGGCTAGCGGGAGGGCCGGGCACAGATACGCAGTATTTT
CDR3aa: CASSQERLAGGPGTDTQYF

abundance: NA
v_gene: TRBV6-2/TRBV6-3
j_gene: TRBJ1-5
d_gene: NA
CDR3nt: TGTGCCAGCAGTTACTTGACAGGCAATCAGCCCCAGCATTTT
CDR3aa: CASSYLTGNQPQHF

abundance: NA
v_gene: TRBV9
j_gene: TRBJ2-3
d_gene: TRBD2
CDR3nt: TGTGCCAGCAGCGTAGCACTAGCGGCCACAGATACGCAGTATTTT
CDR3aa: CASSVALAATDTQYF

abundance: NA
v_gene: TRBV12-5
j_gene: TRBJ2-1
d_gene: TRBD2
CDR3nt: TGTGCTAGTGGTTCCGGACTAGCGGGTAAAAATGAGCAGTTCTTC
CDR3aa: CASGSGLAGKNEQFF

abundance: once
v_gene: TRBV19
j_gene: TRBJ2-1
d_gene: NA
CDR3nt: TGTGCCAGTAGTATAAGCCTGGGCTCCTACAATGAGCAGTTCTTC
CDR3aa: CASSISLGSYNEQFF

abundance: NA
v_gene: TRBV7-9
j_gene: TRBJ1-1
d_gene: NA
CDR3nt: TGTGCCAGCAGCTTAGAAAGAGGAACTGAAGCTTTCTTT
CDR3aa: CASSLERGTEAFF

abundance: NA
v_gene: TRBV4-1
j_gene: TRBJ2-1
d_gene: TRBD2
CDR3nt: TGCGCCAGCAGCCAAGAGGGTAGCGGGAGGCCAGCTGAGCAGTTCTTC
CDR3aa: CASSQEGSGRPAEQFF

abundance: once
v_gene: TRBV15
j_gene: TRBJ2-1
d_gene: TRBD2
CDR3nt: TGTGCCACCAGCAGAGTCCGGGACTACAAGAATGAGCAGTTCTTC
CDR3aa: CATSRVRDYKNEQFF

abundance: once
v_gene: TRBV19
j_gene: TRBJ1-5
d_gene: NA
CDR3nt: TGTGCCAGTAGTGGCAGGGATGGCAATCAGCCCCAGCATTTT
CDR3aa: CASSGRDGNQPQHF

abundance: NA
v_gene: TRBV11-2
j_gene: TRBJ2-7
d_gene: NA
CDR3nt: TGTGCCAGCAGCTTAGAAAGGTCCTACGAGCAGTACTTC
CDR3aa: CASSLERSYEQYF

abundance: NA
v_gene: TRBV7-8
j_gene: TRBJ1-5
d_gene: NA
CDR3nt: TGTGCCAGCAGCCCAGACAGATATCAGCCCCAGCATTTT
CDR3aa: CASSPDRYQPQHF

abundance: NA
v_gene: TRBV11-3
j_gene: TRBJ2-5
d_gene: NA
CDR3nt: TGTGCCAGCAGCCTTGAGGGGTTTACTGGCGGGGGCCGGGGAGAGACCCAGTACTTC
CDR3aa: CASSLEGFTGGGRGETQYF

abundance: NA
v_gene: TRBV9
j_gene: TRBJ2-1
d_gene: NA
CDR3nt: TGTGCCAGCAGCGTCGGGGGAGCCGCCTACAATGAGCAGTTCTTC
CDR3aa: CASSVGGAAYNEQFF

abundance: NA
v_gene: TRBV27
j_gene: TRBJ2-5
d_gene: TRBD2
CDR3nt: TGTGCCAGCAGTTTACGGACTAGCGGGCAGAAATACCAAGAGACCCAGTACTTC
CDR3aa: CASSLRTSGQKYQETQYF

abundance: NA
v_gene: TRBV28
j_gene: TRBJ1-1
d_gene: TRBD1
CDR3nt: TGTGCCAGCAGTTGGTCAGGGGGCCGAACTGAAGCTTTCTTT
CDR3aa: CASSWSGGRTEAFF

abundance: NA
v_gene: TRBV5-5
j_gene: TRBJ2-2
d_gene: NA
CDR3nt: TGTGCCAGCAGCTTGGCCCCTCCGAACACCGGGGAGCTGTTTTTT
CDR3aa: CASSLAPPNTGELFF